This T cell receptor beta chain was retrieved from a study of blood T cells in healthy people across ages. Looking at the study overall: Template-switching capture recovered about one barcoded beta molecule per two T cells. General observations from the study: With age, beta diversity per million T cells declined roughly linearly, significantly by about 40.

On this clonotype: Its target is not known.

Per the germline V gene, CDR1 is SGHTA and CDR2 is FQGNSA. The CDR3 has 15 amino acids. At least 5 micrograms of total RNA were extracted per sample. Primers used in a second PCR of roughly 7 to 12 cycles were a sample-barcoded 5' primer and a J-beta primer mix. A single record per CDR3 protein comes from TCRdb applying MiXCR to the 5' RACE reads. The sample contains around 2 million distinct CDR3 sequences, roughly two fifths of which appear only once. This sequence was found in a human donor in good health. Material: blood. The rearrangement joins TRBV7-2 to TRBJ2-1; D is perhaps TRBD2 (5 bases). Judging by the DNA end, TRBJ2-7 fits better; the J call may be wrong. DNA for the CDR3: TGTGCCAGCAGCTTTGGTACGGGGAAACACAATAAGCAGTACTTC. Protein product: CASSFGTGKHNKQYF.